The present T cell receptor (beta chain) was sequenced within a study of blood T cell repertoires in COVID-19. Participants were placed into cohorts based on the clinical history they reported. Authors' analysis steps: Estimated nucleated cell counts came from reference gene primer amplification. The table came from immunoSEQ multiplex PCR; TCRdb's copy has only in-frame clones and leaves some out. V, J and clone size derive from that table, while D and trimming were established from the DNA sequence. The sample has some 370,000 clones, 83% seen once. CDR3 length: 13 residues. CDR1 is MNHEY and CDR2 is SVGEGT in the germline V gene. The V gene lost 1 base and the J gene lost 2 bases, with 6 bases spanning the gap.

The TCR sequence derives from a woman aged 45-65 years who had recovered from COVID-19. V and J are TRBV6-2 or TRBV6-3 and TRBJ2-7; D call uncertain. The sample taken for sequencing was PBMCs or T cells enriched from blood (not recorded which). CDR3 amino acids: CASSYLLAYEQYF. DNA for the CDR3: TGTGCCAGCAGTTACTTATTAGCCTACGAGCAGTACTTC.